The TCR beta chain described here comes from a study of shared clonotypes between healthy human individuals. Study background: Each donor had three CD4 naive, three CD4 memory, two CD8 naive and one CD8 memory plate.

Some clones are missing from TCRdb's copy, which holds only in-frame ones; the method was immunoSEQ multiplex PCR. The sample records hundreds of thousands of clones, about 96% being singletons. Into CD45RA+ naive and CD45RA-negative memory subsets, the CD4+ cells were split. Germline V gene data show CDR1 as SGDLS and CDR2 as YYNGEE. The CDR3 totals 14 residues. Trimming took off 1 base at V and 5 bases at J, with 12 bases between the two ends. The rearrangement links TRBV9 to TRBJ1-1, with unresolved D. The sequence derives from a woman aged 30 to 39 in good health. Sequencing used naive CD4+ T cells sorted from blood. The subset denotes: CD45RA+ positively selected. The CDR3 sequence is CASSVSPGFTEAFF. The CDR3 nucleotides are TGTGCCAGCAGCGTAAGTCCGGGGTTTACTGAAGCTTTCTTT. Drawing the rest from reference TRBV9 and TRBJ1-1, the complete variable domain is DSGVTQTPKHLITATGQRVTLRCSPRSGDLSVYWYQQSLDQGLQFLIQYYNGEERAKGNILERFSAQQFPDLHSELNLSSLELGDSALYFCASSVSPGFTEAFFGQGTRLTVV.